This TCR beta chain was profiled in a study of blood T cell repertoires in COVID-19. For the study at large: Samples came from the United States, Italy and Spain, spanning acute and convalescent COVID-19. PBMCs, B-cell-depleted T cells, or T cells were the source of the cDNA or gDNA that made up the material.

In the original processing: Amplification of reference gene primers provided the estimated nucleated cell counts. Clones were read by immunoSEQ multiplex PCR, and TCRdb kept only the in-frame ones, dropping some. The V and J calls and clone size were taken over from that table, and D and trimming were inferred from the DNA. The table shows about 36,000 clones, with about 88% occurring only once. The CDR3 has 14 residues. Trimming removed 10 bases at V and 2 bases at J, with 15 bases between. The germline gives CDR1 ENHRY, CDR2 SYGVKD. This TCR was sampled from a human donor in a cohort sampled during active COVID-19. The sequencing input was peripheral blood. The rearrangement uses TRBV10-3 and TRBJ2-1; TRBD1 is a possible D gene (5 bases). The CDR3 sequence: CATEVDSAYNEQFF. CDR3 bases: TGTGCCACCGAGGTAGACAGTGCCTACAATGAGCAGTTCTTC.